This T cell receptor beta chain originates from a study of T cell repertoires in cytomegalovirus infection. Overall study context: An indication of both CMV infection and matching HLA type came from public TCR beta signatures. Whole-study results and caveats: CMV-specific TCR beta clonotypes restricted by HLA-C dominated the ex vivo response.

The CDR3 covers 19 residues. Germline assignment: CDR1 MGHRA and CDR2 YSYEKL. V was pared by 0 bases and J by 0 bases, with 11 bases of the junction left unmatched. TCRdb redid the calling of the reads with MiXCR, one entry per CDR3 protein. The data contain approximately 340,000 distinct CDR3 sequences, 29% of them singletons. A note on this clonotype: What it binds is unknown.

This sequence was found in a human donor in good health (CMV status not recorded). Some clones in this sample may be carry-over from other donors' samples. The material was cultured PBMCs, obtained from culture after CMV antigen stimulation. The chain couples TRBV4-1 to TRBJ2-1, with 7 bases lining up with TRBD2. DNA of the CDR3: TGCGCCAGCAGCCAAGAGGGTTGGAGCGGGGTATCCTCCTACAATGAGCAGTTCTTC. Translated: CASSQEGWSGVSSYNEQFF.